Below, one TCR beta chain is given with its context. The count of this clone is one. Its cognate antigen has yet to be identified. No clone much larger than this one lies a single base away; base qualities are absent. The identical CDR3 is also encoded by other nucleotide sequences in the sample. The data originate from a study of shared clonotypes between healthy human individuals (dated by TCRdb to 2019 to 2021). Broadly, across the study: The cohort included three men and two women between 18 and 49 years of age. Per donor, leukapheresis produced somewhere between about 0.9 and 10 billion PBMCs. To estimate repertoire size and how much clonotypes are shared between individuals, the study performed deep sequencing of blood TCR repertoires from a few healthy adults. For each donor, three plates each were used for CD4 naive and CD4 memory, two plates were used for CD8 naive, and one plate was used for CD8 memory. Libraries were prepared and TCR repertoires were sequenced by different laboratories using diverse techniques, in order to increase sequencing depth and limit assay-specific biases. What the research found in general, with its limitations: Compared with non-shared clonotypes, clonotypes shared by all four sorted-subset donors had higher generation probabilities. Only blood was sampled, and tissue TCR repertoires likely differ from those in blood. Naive subsets generally had larger estimated clonotype richness than memory subsets. Because the study included only a small number of donors, the genetic and exposure-history diversity represented was limited. Pairwise subsampling indicated that sequencing depth was expected to affect the degree of clonotype sharing among donors. When a handful of donors were compared, the shared fraction of clonotypes was about 5% for naive CD4, roughly 3.4% for naive CD8, 2.3% for memory CD4, and 0.35% to 0.5% for memory CD8. Even with the large sequencing depth, rarefaction of the sorted-subset datasets indicated that sequencing was incomplete.

Using the deep immunoSEQ assay, multiplex PCR amplified TCR CDR3 regions from genomic DNA. Genomic DNA extracted from each cell subset was distributed evenly over all wells of several immunoSEQ 96-well plates, and each plate served as one replicate. For sorted subsets, 200 ng of genomic DNA, equivalent to 25,000 to 35,000 T cell genomes, went into each replicate PCR. Purified libraries were quantified with a Qubit 3.0 fluorometer, sized on a Bioanalyzer 2100, and re-quantified with the KAPA Library Quantification kit. Every immunoSEQ 96-well plate was sequenced on a separate single-read 150-cycle Illumina NextSeq 550 flow cell. In the original analysis: The immunoSEQ output contained only junctional sequences without quality scores, so filtering could not match that applied to full-length reads. To assign V/J genes and CDR3, sequences were annotated against IMGT germline references using PyIR, a Python wrapper for IgBLAST v1.9. Any read was removed if the V/J assignment was weak (E-value above 1e-6), the CDR3 was missing, or the read contained stop codons, out-of-frame junctions, or ambiguous translated residues. V3J clonotypes were defined by identical inferred V gene, J gene, and CDR3 amino acid sequence. The percentage overlap between two repertoires was calculated by dividing the number of shared unique clonotypes by the size of the smaller repertoire. RTK rarefaction, the Chao1 estimator, and Recon v2.1 estimates of unobserved clonotypes were used to assess repertoire richness. Generation probabilities were computed with OLGA for all TCRbeta clonotypes obtained by the gDNA method from several donors. The clones in this table, taken by TCRdb from immuneACCESS, are in-frame only. Not every clone is retained; where verified, under half of the shortfall comes from an unresolved V gene, and the cause of the rest is unknown. V and J calls and clone size follow that table, whereas D and trimming were derived from the DNA. In this sample the table shows 2 million to 2.5 million clones, just over 90% of which occur a single time. Around 1.7% of the sample belongs to the ten largest clones.

CD8 naive samples were CD45RO-negative cells positively selected for CCR7, giving a CD45RA+CCR7+ population that excluded TemRA cells. Donors were healthy HIV-negative adults with no recently reported acute infections or vaccinations. All donors were Caucasian adults living in Nashville, Tennessee, USA. After blood collection by leukapheresis, PBMCs were isolated using Ficoll-Histopaque density gradient centrifugation and then cryopreserved in the vapor phase of liquid nitrogen. Analytical flow cytometry was used to check the purity and quantity of each magnetically sorted T cell population. Genomic DNA was isolated from each sorted fraction and quantified by UV absorbance on a Nanodrop 2000c. This receptor was identified in a man in his late teens or twenties in good health. Some clones in this sample may be carry-over from other donors' samples. Sequences were obtained from naive CD8+ T cells from PBMCs. The cell subset or site label on this specimen signifies: CD45RA+CCR7+.

CDR3 region: CASSFLAGGAYEQYF. The bases read TGTGCCAGCAGTTTCTTGGCAGGTGGAGCCTACGAGCAGTACTTC. The receptor chain draws on TRBV28 and TRBJ2-7; there is no confident call for the D gene. Inclusive of the bounding cysteine and phenylalanine, the CDR3 is 15 residues long. Only the CDR3 region is kept as DNA, spanning 45 bases read in frame from base 1. Based on the germline V gene, the CDR1 and CDR2 sequences are MDHEN and SYDVKM. The germline ends are 14 bases apart after V is trimmed by 3 bases and J by 2 bases.